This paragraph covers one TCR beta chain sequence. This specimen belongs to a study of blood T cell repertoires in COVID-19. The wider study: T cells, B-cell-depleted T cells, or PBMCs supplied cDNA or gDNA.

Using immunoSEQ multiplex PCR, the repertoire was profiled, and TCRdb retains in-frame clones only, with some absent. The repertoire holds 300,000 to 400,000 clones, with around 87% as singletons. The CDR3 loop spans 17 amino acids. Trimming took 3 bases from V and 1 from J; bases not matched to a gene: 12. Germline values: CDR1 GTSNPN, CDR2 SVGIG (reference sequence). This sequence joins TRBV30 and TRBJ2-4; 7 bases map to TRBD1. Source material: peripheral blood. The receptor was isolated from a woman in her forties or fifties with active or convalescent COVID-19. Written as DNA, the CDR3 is TGTGCCTGGAGGACAGGGTTAGGGATATCGGCCAAAAACATTCAGTACTTC. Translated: CAWRTGLGISAKNIQYF.